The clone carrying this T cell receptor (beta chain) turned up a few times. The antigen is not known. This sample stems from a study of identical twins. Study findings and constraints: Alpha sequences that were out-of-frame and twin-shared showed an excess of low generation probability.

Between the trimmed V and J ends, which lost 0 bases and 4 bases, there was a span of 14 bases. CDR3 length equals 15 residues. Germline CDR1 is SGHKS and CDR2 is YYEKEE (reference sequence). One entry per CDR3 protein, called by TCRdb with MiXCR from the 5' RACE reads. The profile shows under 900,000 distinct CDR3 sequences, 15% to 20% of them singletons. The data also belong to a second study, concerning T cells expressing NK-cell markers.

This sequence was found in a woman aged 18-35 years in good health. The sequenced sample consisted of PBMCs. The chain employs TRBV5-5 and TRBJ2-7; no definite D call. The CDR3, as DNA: TGTGCCAGCAGCTTGGCCCCGGACCGGAATTACGAGCAGTACTTC. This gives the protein CASSLAPDRNYEQYF.